The clone carrying this T cell receptor beta chain has a handful of counts. Its matching antigen is unknown. The data are from a study of blood T cells in healthy people across ages. The ends lost 7 bases at V and 2 bases at J; junction bases unmatched: 6. The CDR3 consists of 15 residues. Germline V gene data show CDR1 as MNHNY and CDR2 as SVGAGI (reference sequence). Study conclusions and caveats: When one million T cells were used, diversity estimates were thought to be underestimates. What prevented conclusive comparison of naive and antigen-experienced cells was that PBMCs were unsorted.

A second roughly 6 to 11 cycle PCR used barcoded and J-beta primers. Each cDNA molecule received a tag from a template-switch adaptor that had 12 random nucleotides. TCRdb reprocessed the 5' RACE reads with MiXCR, giving one entry per CDR3 protein. There are about 1,500,000 distinct CDR3 sequences in the sample; approximately 40% occur only once, and roughly 7.7% lies in the top ten. Extraction yielded at least 5.5 micrograms of total RNA per sample. The source material was blood. This receptor was taken from a woman in her late teens or twenties in good health. The chain combines TRBV6-6 with TRBJ2-5, with 11 bases fitting TRBD2. CDR3 nucleotides: TGTGCCAGCATCTCCTTAGCGGGAGGGCAAGAGACCCAGTACTTC. Protein product: CASISLAGGQETQYF.